Following are 23 T cell receptor beta chains from one sample sequenced in a study of vaccination and CD4 T cells after COVID-19. No cognate antigen is known for these TCRs. Treatment indicated: approximately 11-day PBMC culture with coronavirus spike peptide pools or control peptides (ViraFEST assay). Oncomine TCR Beta short-read sequencing was applied to DNA from cultured CD4+ T cells. TCRdb called the PCR reads again in MiXCR, with one record for every CDR3 protein. Among some 25,000 distinct CDR3 sequences, 43% were seen once, and the ten largest hold approximately 7.9%. Sequenced material: CD4+ T cells from blood, cultured in vitro. All receptors derive from a human donor who had recovered from COVID-19.

This clonotype occurred a few times. The chain recombines TRBV7-9 with TRBJ2-7; perhaps TRBD1 as D (5 bases). The V end lost 5 bases, the J end lost 1 base, and 15 bases lay between the germline ends. Germline V gene data show CDR1 as SEHNR and CDR2 as FQNEAQ (reference sequence). The CDR3 extends over 15 amino acids. The CDR3 region has the DNA TGTGCCAGCAGCCATGGGGCTTTATCGTCCTACGAGCAGTACTTC. It specifies CASSHGALSSYEQYF.

The chain is built from TRBV6-1 and TRBJ2-7; D may be TRBD2 (7 bases). The CDR3 consists of 15 residues. The germline V and J ends were trimmed by 6 bases and 2 bases, with 17 bases remaining between them. The germline gives CDR1 MNHNS, CDR2 SASEGT. The CDR3 here is CASRPGQRDTYEQYF. The DNA for the CDR3 is TGTGCCAGCAGACCCGGACAGCGGGACACCTACGAGCAGTACTTC.

The chain is built from TRBV20-1 and TRBJ2-7, with a weak D call TRBD1 (6 bases). The V end was cut by 4 bases, the J end by 5 bases, with 18 bases between. This CDR3 contains 14 residues. CDR1 is DFQATT, CDR2 SNEGSKA, per germline (reference sequence). The CDR3 bases are TGCAGTGCTACAGGGACCAGGGGTGGAAACGAGCAGTACTTC. Protein sequence: CSATGTRGGNEQYF.

The sample holds a few counts of this clonotype. The V and J genes are TRBV11-1 and TRBJ1-6; D is unresolved. The V and J ends lost 5 bases and 3 bases respectively, with 23 bases between them. Germline values: CDR1 SGHAT, CDR2 FQDESV (reference sequence). The CDR3 runs to 19 residues. The CDR3 spells CASSLTGGRRSNYNSPLHF. Written as DNA, the CDR3 is TGTGCCAGCAGCCTAACCGGAGGACGGCGCAGCAACTATAATTCACCCCTCCACTTT.

In its sample, this clonotype was seen once. J is TRBJ2-7 and V is TRBV4-2, with D perhaps TRBD2 (6 bases). Trimming pared 0 bases from V and 3 bases from J, leaving 12 bases between. This CDR3 region has 15 residues. From germline, CDR1 is LGHNA and CDR2 YNFKEQ. This CDR3 is CASSQDLGSGYEQYF. The CDR3 bases are TGTGCCAGCAGCCAAGATCTGGGTAGCGGCTACGAGCAGTACTTC.

The chain carries TRBV11-1 and TRBJ2-2; 7 nucleotides align to TRBD2. The CDR3 totals 17 residues. The junction had 9 bases not matched to a gene; V was cut back by 0 bases and J by 5 bases. CDR1 SGHAT and CDR2 FQDESV come from the germline V gene (reference sequence). The chain's CDR3 is CASSLARGRVSTGELFF. CDR3 bases: TGTGCCAGCAGCTTAGCGCGTGGGAGGGTATCAACCGGGGAGCTGTTTTTT.

This clonotype has a handful of counts. The genes are TRBV7-6 and TRBJ1-6; D gene unclear. CDR1 and CDR2 from the germline V gene are SGHVS and FNYEAQ. The CDR3 spans 14 residues. Trimming pared 1 base from V and 9 bases from J, leaving 10 bases between. The CDR3 DNA is TGTGCCAGCAGCTTAGGCCGATTAGGTTCACCCCTCCACTTT. Protein product: CASSLGRLGSPLHF.

The rearrangement links TRBV5-1 to TRBJ1-6, with D perhaps TRBD1 (5 bases). Germline CDR1 reads SGHRS; CDR2 reads YFSETQ. The CDR3 is 14 residues long. V shed 4 bases and J shed 11 bases, with 16 bases lying between them. The CDR3 DNA follows: TGCGCCAGCAGCCCCGGACGAACGGGGGCACCCCTCCACTTT. Amino acids: CASSPGRTGAPLHF.

The chain employs TRBV5-4 and TRBJ2-6, with D uncertain. This CDR3 is 16 amino acids long. Trimming shortened V by 0 bases and J by 0 bases, and 7 bases separated the two germline ends. In germline, CDR1 is SGHNT, CDR2 YYREEE (reference sequence). As DNA, the CDR3 is TGTGCCAGCAGCTTGGGGCAGTACTCTGGGGCCAACGTCCTGACTTTC. It yields the protein CASSLGQYSGANVLTF. The whole variable domain, remainder taken from reference TRBV5-4 and TRBJ2-6, is ETGVTQSPTHLIKTRGQQVTLRCSSQSGHNTVSWYQQALGQGPQFIFQYYREEENGRGNFPPRFSGLQFPNYSSELNVNALELDDSALYLCASSLGQYSGANVLTFGAGSRLTVL.

This chain links TRBV6-5 with TRBJ2-5; D perhaps matches TRBD2 (5 bases). This CDR3 is built from 14 residues. Between the trimmed V and J ends, which lost 4 bases and 6 bases, there was a span of 15 bases. The V gene's germline CDR1 is MNHEY and CDR2 SVGAGI. The CDR3 DNA reads as TGTGCCAGCAGTTCCTGGGGTGGGGAGAAGACCCAGTACTTC. Its translation: CASSSWGGEKTQYF.

The V and J genes are TRBV4-3 and TRBJ2-1; D possibly uses TRBD1 or TRBD2 (5 bases each). The V end was cut by 1 base, the J end by 10 bases, with 8 bases between. CDR1 LGHNA and CDR2 YSLEER come from the germline V gene. CDR3 length: 12 residues. The CDR3 region has the DNA TGCGCCAGCAGCCAAGGGGGCGGGGAGCAGTTCTTC. It translates to CASSQGGGEQFF.

The table lists this clonotype with a count of one. This chain uses TRBV5-1 with TRBJ2-1, with 12 bases lining up with TRBD2. CDR3 length equals 15 residues. The junction had 8 bases not matched to a gene; V was cut back by 5 bases and J by 8 bases. Germline CDR1 reads SGHRS; CDR2 reads YFSETQ. The CDR3, as DNA: TGCGCCAGCAGTGAGACTAGCGGGGGAATCCATGAGCAGTTCTTC. Its protein is CASSETSGGIHEQFF. Using reference TRBV5-1 and TRBJ2-1 for the parts outside the CDR3, the full variable domain is KAGVTQTPRYLIKTRGQQVTLSCSPISGHRSVSWYQQTPGQGLQFLFEYFSETQRNKGNFPGRFSGRQFSNSRSEMNVSTLELGDSALYLCASSETSGGIHEQFFGPGTRLTVL.

J is TRBJ1-3 and V is TRBV7-9; tentatively, D is TRBD1 (5 bases). V gave up 2 bases and J gave up 3 bases, with 17 bases separating them. Germline V gene data show CDR1 as SEHNR and CDR2 as FQNEAQ (reference sequence). The CDR3 consists of 17 residues. The CDR3 here is CASSLFRGAIRGNTIYF. DNA of the CDR3: TGTGCCAGCAGCTTATTCCGTGGGGCCATACGTGGAAACACCATATATTTT.

Within the sample, this clonotype is medium-sized. This chain joins TRBV15 and TRBJ1-6; no clear D gene. The germline V gene encodes CDR1 LNHNV and CDR2 YYDKDF (reference sequence). The CDR3 has 13 amino acids. V was pared by 4 bases and J by 9 bases, with 10 bases between. CDR3 amino acids: CATSKFQGSPLHF. The CDR3 DNA reads as TGTGCCACCAGCAAGTTTCAAGGTTCACCCCTCCACTTT.

This clonotype was seen a single time. The rearrangement uses TRBV27 and TRBJ2-3, with 12 bases that match TRBD2. CDR1 and CDR2 from the germline V gene are MNHEY and SMNVEV (reference sequence). Trimming at V came to 2 bases and at J to 8 bases, leaving 14 bases not matched to a gene. CDR3 size: 18 residues. This CDR3 reads CASSLDQLAGGLLGTQYF. DNA for the CDR3: TGTGCCAGCAGTTTAGACCAACTAGCGGGGGGACTTTTGGGTACGCAGTATTTT.

V is TRBV28 and J is TRBJ1-1, with D perhaps matching TRBD1 (5 bases). The CDR3 extends over 12 amino acids. Germline lookup yields CDR1 MDHEN and CDR2 SYDVKM. V was trimmed by 1 base and J by 6 bases, leaving 6 bases between them. In nucleotides, the CDR3 is TGTGCCAGCAGTTTATTACAGGCTGAAGCTTTCTTT. Translation gives CASSLLQAEAFF.

A single count supports this clonotype. The junction shows a germline mismatch at one end, possibly a read error. The chain combines TRBV5-4 with TRBJ2-3, with unresolved D. The length of the CDR3 is 15 residues. Germline V gives CDR1 SGHNT, CDR2 YYREEE (reference sequence). CDR3 sequence (DNA): TGTGCCACCAGCTTTCAGGAGATGGGGTCAGATACGCAGTATTTT. Its protein is CATSFQEMGSDTQYF.

The sample holds a few counts of this clonotype. The chain employs TRBV2 and TRBJ1-1; unclear D gene. The CDR3 length is 14 residues. The germline V and J ends were trimmed by 4 bases and 1 base, with 10 bases remaining between them. The germline V gene has CDR1 SNHLY and CDR2 FYNNEI. This chain's CDR3 is CASSAWQGNTEAFF. Written as DNA, the CDR3 is TGTGCCAGCAGTGCTTGGCAAGGGAACACTGAAGCTTTCTTT.

As concerns this clonotype: A junction boundary mismatches the germline segment, possibly from a read error. The chain couples TRBV4-1 to TRBJ2-7; weak D call: TRBD2 (5 bases). Germline lookup yields CDR1 MGHRA and CDR2 YSYEKL. The CDR3 covers 14 residues. For the CDR3, the DNA is TGCGCCAGCAACCAAGAGAGGGAAGCCTACGAGCAGTACTTC. This encodes CASNQEREAYEQYF.

This chain joins TRBV5-4 and TRBJ1-2; 7 nucleotides agree with TRBD1. With 5 bases clipped from V and 0 bases from J, the junction kept 4 bases outside the gene matches. The CDR3 contains 14 residues. CDR1 SGHNT and CDR2 YYREEE come from the germline V gene (reference sequence). This CDR3 is CASRTGPSNYGYTF. As DNA, the CDR3 is TGTGCCAGCAGGACAGGGCCCTCTAACTATGGCTACACCTTC.

The chain recombines TRBV7-9 with TRBJ2-1; D is ambiguous. The CDR3 totals 14 residues. CDR1 and CDR2 (germline): SEHNR, FQNEAQ (reference sequence). The ends were cut back, 1 base at V and 7 bases at J, with 11 bases in the middle. The CDR3 reads CASSLDLHTNEQFF. The CDR3 nucleotides are TGTGCCAGCAGCTTAGATTTACATACTAATGAGCAGTTCTTC.

This clonotype appeared a few times. This chain links TRBV19 with TRBJ2-3; possible D gene TRBD2, 6 bases. Per the germline V gene, CDR1 is LNHDA and CDR2 is SQIVND (reference sequence). The CDR3 has 13 residues. V dropped 1 base and J dropped 7 bases, with 9 bases sitting between them. CDR3: CASSIGGGNTQYF. The CDR3 DNA is TGTGCCAGTAGTATAGGGGGAGGAAATACGCAGTATTTT.

The genes are TRBV7-8 and TRBJ2-1; 8 nucleotides match TRBD2. Germline values: CDR1 SGHVS, CDR2 FQNEAQ. CDR3 size: 18 residues. The J segment lost 7 bases and the V segment lost 4 bases, leaving 18 bases of the junction unmatched. The CDR3 reads CASSSRPFLAGPINEQFF. In nucleotides, the CDR3 is TGTGCCAGCAGCTCCCGCCCATTTCTAGCGGGTCCTATTAATGAGCAGTTCTTC.